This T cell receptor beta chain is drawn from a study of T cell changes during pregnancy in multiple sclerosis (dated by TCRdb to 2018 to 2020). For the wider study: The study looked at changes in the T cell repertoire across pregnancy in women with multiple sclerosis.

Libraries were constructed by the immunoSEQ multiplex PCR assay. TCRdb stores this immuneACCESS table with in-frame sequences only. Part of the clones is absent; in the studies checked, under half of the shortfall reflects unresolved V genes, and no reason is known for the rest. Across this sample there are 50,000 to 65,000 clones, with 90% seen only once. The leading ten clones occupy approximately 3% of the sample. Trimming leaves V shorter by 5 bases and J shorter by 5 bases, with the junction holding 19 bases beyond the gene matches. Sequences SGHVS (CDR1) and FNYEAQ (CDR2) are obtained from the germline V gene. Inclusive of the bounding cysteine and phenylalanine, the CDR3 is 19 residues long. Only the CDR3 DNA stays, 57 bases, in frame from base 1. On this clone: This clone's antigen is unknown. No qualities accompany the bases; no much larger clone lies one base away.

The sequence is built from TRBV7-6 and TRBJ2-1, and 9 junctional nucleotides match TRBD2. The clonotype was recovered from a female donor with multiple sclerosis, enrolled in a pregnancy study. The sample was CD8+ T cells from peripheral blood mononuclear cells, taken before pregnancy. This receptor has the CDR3 CASSHSPGLALWGDNEQFF. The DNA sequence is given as TGTGCCAGCAGCCATAGCCCGGGACTAGCCCTATGGGGGGACAATGAGCAGTTCTTC.